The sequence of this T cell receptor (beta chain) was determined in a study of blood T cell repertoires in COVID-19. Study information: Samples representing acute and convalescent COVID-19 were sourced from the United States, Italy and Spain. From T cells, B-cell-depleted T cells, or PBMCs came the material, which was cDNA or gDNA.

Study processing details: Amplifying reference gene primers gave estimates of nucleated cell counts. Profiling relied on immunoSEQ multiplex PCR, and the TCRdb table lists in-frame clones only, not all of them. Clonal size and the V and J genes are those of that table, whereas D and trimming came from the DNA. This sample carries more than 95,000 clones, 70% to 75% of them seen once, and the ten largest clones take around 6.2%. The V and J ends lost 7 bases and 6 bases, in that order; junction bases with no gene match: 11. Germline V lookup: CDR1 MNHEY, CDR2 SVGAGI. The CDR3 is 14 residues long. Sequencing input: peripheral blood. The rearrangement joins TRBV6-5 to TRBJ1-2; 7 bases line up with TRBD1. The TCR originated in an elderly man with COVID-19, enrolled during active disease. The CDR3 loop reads CASTSLQGSNGYTF. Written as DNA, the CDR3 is TGTGCCAGCACTTCCCTACAGGGGTCGAATGGCTACACCTTC.